This paragraph covers one TCR beta chain sequence. Its specificity is not known. The data stem from a study of shared clonotypes between healthy human individuals. For each subset, genomic DNA was distributed in equal portions over several immunoSEQ plates. Clones were read by immunoSEQ multiplex PCR, and TCRdb kept only the in-frame ones, dropping some. The sample has over a million clones, more than 95% seen once. Study findings and constraints: The genetic and exposure-history diversity represented was limited by few donors.

The sample taken for sequencing was naive CD4+ T cells sorted from blood. Subset specified: CD45RA+ positively selected. This TCR was sampled from a man aged 25-45 years in good health.

This CDR3 reads CAIREREPYEQYF. The CDR3 DNA is TGTGCCATCAGAGAGCGGGAGCCCTACGAGCAGTACTTC. The chain employs TRBV10-3 and TRBJ2-7; 8 bases line up with TRBD2. Per the germline V gene, CDR1 is ENHRY and CDR2 is SYGVKD. The CDR3 runs 13 residues. After removal of 6 bases from V and 2 bases from J, the junction contained 3 bases not matched to a gene.